These T cell receptor beta chains were read from a single sample in a study of blood T cell repertoires in COVID-19. TCRdb's table, derived via immunoSEQ multiplex PCR, lists solely in-frame clones and lacks some. This sample has around 50,000 clones, with more than 75% found just once. Sequences were obtained from peripheral blood. The receptors were sampled from an elderly woman with acute or convalescent COVID-19. The CDR3 runs from the conserved cysteine through the conserved F or W. Each record gives: D gene, J gene, V gene, clone size, CDR3 DNA, CDR3 protein. The D gene is left open where the match is weak. Rows may omit the clone size; those that give it use once, few, many or a size class.

. TRBJ1-5 TRBV19 . TGTGCCAGTAGCCCGAGTCGTCGGGGGGCAGGTCAGCCCCAGCATTTT CASSPSRRGAGQPQHF
. TRBJ1-6 TRBV5-5 . TGTGCCAGCAGCTCACAGGGTAATTCACCCCTCCACTTT CASSSQGNSPLHF
TRBD2 TRBJ2-1 TRBV27 . TGTGCCAGCTCGGGACTAGCGGGTTACAATGAGCAGTTCTTC CASSGLAGYNEQFF
TRBD1 TRBJ1-1 TRBV6-5 . TGTGCCAGCACGACAGGGGGCTACACTGAAGCTTTCTTT CASTTGGYTEAFF
. TRBJ2-2 TRBV5-1 . TGCGCCAGCAGCTTTACGGACTACACCGGGGAGCTGTTTTTT CASSFTDYTGELFF
. TRBJ1-2 TRBV5-1 . TGCGCCAGCAGCTTGGACGGGAGCTATGGCTACACCTTC CASSLDGSYGYTF
TRBD1 TRBJ1-4 TRBV9 . TGTGCCAGCAGCGCCCAACCTGGGACAGTTAATGAAAAACTGTTTTTT CASSAQPGTVNEKLFF
TRBD2 TRBJ2-1 TRBV9 . TGTGCCAGCAGCGTAGCTGGTAGCGGGAGTTGGAGTGAGCAGTTCTTC CASSVAGSGSWSEQFF
. TRBJ2-2 TRBV7-2 . TGTGCCAGCAGCGGCTACAGGGAGTTTGGCACCGGGGAGCTGTTTTTT CASSGYREFGTGELFF
TRBD2 TRBJ2-1 TRBV10-1 . TGCGCCAGCAGTGAGTTGGGGGCTAGCGGGGGGTCCTACAATGAGCAGTTCTTC CASSELGASGGSYNEQFF
. TRBJ1-1 TRBV20-1 once TGCAGTGCCAGTTTAAACCAGGCAGGGGTGGCCACTGAAGCTTTCTTT CSASLNQAGVATEAFF
. TRBJ1-6 TRBV5-4 . TGTGCCAGCAGCTCCCCGGGGACCTATAATTCACCCCTCCACTTT CASSSPGTYNSPLHF
. TRBJ1-4 TRBV19 . TGTGCCAGTAAAGGTCAGGGTACAACTAATGAAAAACTGTTTTTT CASKGQGTTNEKLFF
TRBD2 TRBJ2-2 TRBV5-6 . TGTGCCAGCAGCTTGGTGGGACTAGCGGGAGGAGCGAACACCGGGGAGCTGTTTTTT CASSLVGLAGGANTGELFF
TRBD1 TRBJ1-5 TRBV6-5 . TGTGCCAGCAGTTTGGGACAGGGGGCCCTCAATCAGCCCCAGCATTTT CASSLGQGALNQPQHF
. TRBJ2-1 TRBV10-3 . TGTGCCAGCGTGGACAGTCCCTACAATGAGCAGTTCTTC CASVDSPYNEQFF
TRBD1 TRBJ1-1 TRBV2 . TGTGCCAGCGGGGTGACAGGGCTTAATGAAGCTTTCTTT CASGVTGLNEAFF
TRBD1 TRBJ1-5 TRBV18 . TGTGCCAGCTCACCGGGACAGGGTAATCAGCCCCAGCATTTT CASSPGQGNQPQHF
. TRBJ1-4 TRBV5-1 . TGCGCCAGCAGCTTGGGGGACACCCGAACTAATGAAAAACTGTTTTTT CASSLGDTRTNEKLFF
TRBD2 TRBJ2-7 TRBV11-3 . TGTGCCAGCAGCTTACACGGGGGGGCCGCCTACGAGCAGTACTTC CASSLHGGAAYEQYF